These 4 T cell receptor beta chains share one sample of origin, sequenced in a study of cytomegalovirus exposure and HLA in healthy donors. 13 Jbeta primers and 60 Vbeta primers were used for the PCR. The assay was immunoSEQ multiplex PCR, and TCRdb's table has in-frame clones only and misses some. The data show about 150,000 clones, around 80% seen once. Sequenced sample: PBMCs. The source of these receptors is a man younger than 45 in good health and CMV-seropositive.

J is TRBJ1-2 and V is TRBV7-2; no definite D call. V lost 2 bases, J lost 6 bases, and 10 bases lay in between. The CDR3 is 13 residues long. CDR1 SGHTA and CDR2 FQGNSA come from the germline V gene. CDR3 region: CASSLKVQDGYTF. The DNA for the CDR3 is TGTGCCAGCAGCTTAAAGGTCCAGGATGGCTACACCTTC.

CDR3 residues: CASSRGYRTPNQPQHF. CDR3 nucleotides: TGTGCCAGCAGCCGTGGCTACAGAACCCCAAATCAGCCCCAGCATTTT. The chain joins TRBV27 to TRBJ1-5; D gene ambiguous. The V end was cut by 6 bases, the J end by 4 bases, with 19 bases between. This CDR3 spans 16 amino acids. In germline, CDR1 is MNHEY, CDR2 SMNVEV (reference sequence).

This clone appeared a few times. The rearrangement links TRBV4-3 to TRBJ1-1; 10 bases map to TRBD1. Trimming at V came to 3 bases and at J to 4 bases, leaving 5 bases not matched to a gene. The CDR3 covers 15 residues. Germline-derived CDR1 and CDR2 are LGHNA and YSLEER. The DNA of the CDR3 is TGCGCCAGCAGCCAGGTTGACAGGGGGCCCACTGAAGCTTTCTTT. Residues: CASSQVDRGPTEAFF.

The V call is TRBV7-2, the J call TRBJ1-4; D might be TRBD1 (6 bases). Trimming left V 3 bases short and J 8 bases short, with 7 bases between. This CDR3 contains 12 residues. CDR1 is SGHTA, CDR2 FQGNSA, per germline. CDR3 nucleotide sequence: TGTGCCAGCAGCTTTACAGGGGAAAAACTGTTTTTT. Its protein product is CASSFTGEKLFF. Variable domain in full (rest from reference TRBV7-2 and TRBJ1-4): GAGVSQSPSNKVTEKGKDVELRCDPISGHTALYWYRQSLGQGLEFLIYFQGNSAPDKSGLPSDRFSAERTGGSVSTLTIQRTQQEDSAVYLCASSFTGEKLFFGSGTQLSVL.